This TCR beta chain was obtained from a study of blood T cell repertoires in COVID-19 (dated by TCRdb to 2018 to 2021). With regard to the full study: The collaborator samples originated in the United States, Italy and Spain and spanned the acute and convalescent phases of COVID-19. Where available, HLA class I and class II types were taken from metadata supplied by the sample provider and were not determined by assay-based typing. The sample metadata nearly always contained a de-identified subject ID, COVID-19 status, age in years and sex. The dataset comprised deeply sampled blood TCRbeta repertoires from subjects exposed to, actively infected with, or recovered from COVID-19. The samples were drawn from the first 160 participants of the ongoing ImmuneRACE study and from under 1,500 subjects provided by 6 global collaborators. The material from the prospective study consisted of cDNA or gDNA derived from T cells, B-cell-depleted T cells, or PBMCs. The repertoires were made available in a free public database intended to serve as a resource for research on the immune response to SARS-CoV-2. Results and caveats for the whole study, not just this receptor: Clinical and demographic metadata were provided uncurated, with the amount varying by source and participant.

Its CDR3 holds 16 amino acids, cysteine through phenylalanine. The kept DNA is CDR3 alone, 48 bases in frame from the first base. V is shortened by 5 bases, J by 3 bases, and the region joining them spans 18 bases. The germline V gene (reference sequence) specifies SEHNR as CDR1 and FQNEAQ as CDR2. About this clone itself: It has no known antigen specificity. It has no much larger one-base neighbor in the sample; base qualities were not kept.

TCRbeta CDR3 regions were amplified from genomic DNA using the immunoSEQ Assay, a bias-controlled multiplex PCR. Processing in the source paper ran as follows. Nucleated cell counts per sample were estimated from amplification of reference gene primers within the assay. Sequence reads were collapsed and filtered to measure the absolute abundance of every unique TCRbeta CDR3 rearrangement. Productive Simpson clonality was computed per sample as the square root of Simpson's diversity index over productive rearrangements. Drawn from immuneACCESS, this table holds only the in-frame rearrangements with V and J called that TCRdb kept. Clones are partly lost; checked studies trace under half to an unresolved V gene and leave the rest unexplained. V and J calls and clone size are as listed in that table; D and trimming were resolved from the DNA. The sample yields around 100,000 clones; approximately 91% were counted once. Together, the top ten hold about 2.2% of the sample.

Whole blood was collected in K2EDTA tubes by collaborating institutions according to the institutions' own protocols. For TCRbeta analysis, collaborator samples were shipped as frozen whole blood, as isolated PBMCs, or as DNA extracted from either sample type. The sequencing input was peripheral blood. This sequence uses TRBV7-9 and TRBJ2-3; matching of 6 bases hints at TRBD2 as the D gene. This receptor was identified in a middle-aged man with active COVID-19. The DNA sequence reads TGTGCCAGCAGCCCTAGTCTCGGGACTCATACAGATACGCAGTATTTT. This encodes CASSPSLGTHTDTQYF.